This TCR beta chain was sequenced in a study of blood T cell repertoires in COVID-19. Study context: Sample material is recorded as cDNA or gDNA derived from T cells, B-cell-depleted T cells, or PBMCs.

The protocol was immunoSEQ multiplex PCR, while the TCRdb copy is restricted to in-frame clones and leaves out a portion. Among some 200,000 clones, around 81% were seen once, and the ten largest hold 8% to 9%. Sequenced material: PBMCs or T cells enriched from blood (not recorded which). This receptor was obtained from a woman aged 50 to 65 with acute COVID-19.

DNA of the CDR3: TGTGCCATCAGCCCGACAGGGTTCGAGCCTGGGGCCAACGTCCTGACTTTC. It translates to CAISPTGFEPGANVLTF. The V call is TRBV10-3, the J call TRBJ2-6, with 7 bases lining up with TRBD1. Trimming cost V 6 bases and J 2 bases; bases outside gene matches: 10. The CDR3 is 17 residues long. Germline CDR1 reads ENHRY; CDR2 reads SYGVKD.